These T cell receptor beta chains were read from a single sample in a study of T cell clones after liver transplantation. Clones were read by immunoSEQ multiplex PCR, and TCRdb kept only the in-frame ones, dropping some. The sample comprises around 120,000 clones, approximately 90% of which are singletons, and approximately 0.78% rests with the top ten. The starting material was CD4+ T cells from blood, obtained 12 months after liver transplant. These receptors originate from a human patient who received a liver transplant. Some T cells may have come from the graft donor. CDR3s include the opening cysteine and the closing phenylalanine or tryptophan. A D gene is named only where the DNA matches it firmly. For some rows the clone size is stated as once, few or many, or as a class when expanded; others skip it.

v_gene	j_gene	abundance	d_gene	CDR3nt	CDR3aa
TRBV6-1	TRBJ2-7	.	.	TGTGCCAGCAGTGTGGGCCGTTACTACGAGCAGTACTTC	CASSVGRYYEQYF
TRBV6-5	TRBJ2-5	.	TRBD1	TGTGCCAGCAGTTCCGGACAGGGCGGGGAGACCCAGTACTTC	CASSSGQGGETQYF
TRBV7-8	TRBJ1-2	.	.	TGTGCCAGCAGCTATCCGAGGGGGGGCGACTATGGCTACACCTTC	CASSYPRGGDYGYTF
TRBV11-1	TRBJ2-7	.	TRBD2	TGTGCCAGCAGCCTCGGGGGCGGACTAGCGGGAACCTACGAGCAGTACTTC	CASSLGGGLAGTYEQYF
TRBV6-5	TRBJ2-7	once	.	TGTGCCAGCAGTCCATCCGGGACACGGGTTTACGAGCAGTACTTC	CASSPSGTRVYEQYF
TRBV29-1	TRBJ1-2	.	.	TGCAGCGATTCCGACAGTAACTATGGCTACACCTTC	CSDSDSNYGYTF
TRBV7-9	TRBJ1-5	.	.	TGTGCCAGCGCGGACAGATATCAGCCCCAGCATTTT	CASADRYQPQHF
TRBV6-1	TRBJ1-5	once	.	TGTGCCAGCAGTGTCACCGTAGCTAATCAGCCCCAGCATTTT	CASSVTVANQPQHF
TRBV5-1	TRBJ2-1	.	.	TGCGCCAGCAGCTTGGGAACAGGAGGGAACGATGAGCAGTTCTTC	CASSLGTGGNDEQFF
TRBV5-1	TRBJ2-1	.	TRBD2	TGCGCCAGCAGCTTGGCACTGCTAGCGGGAAATGAGCAGTTCTTC	CASSLALLAGNEQFF
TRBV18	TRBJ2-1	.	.	TGTGCCAGCTCACCAGGTAGGATTACCTACAATGAGCAGTTCTTC	CASSPGRITYNEQFF
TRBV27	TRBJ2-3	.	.	TGTGCCAGCAGTTTCTCCGACTCTAGCACAGATACGCAGTATTTT	CASSFSDSSTDTQYF
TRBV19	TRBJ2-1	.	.	TGTGCCAGTAGTATCGAGCGACCCCGCAATGAGCAGTTCTTC	CASSIERPRNEQFF
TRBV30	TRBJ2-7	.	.	TGTGCCTGCCATCGCTCTGGCGAGCAGTACTTC	CACHRSGEQYF
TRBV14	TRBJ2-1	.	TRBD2	TGTGCCAGCAGCCAAGATCTCGGACTAGCGGGAGCAAAGCAGTTCTTC	CASSQDLGLAGAKQFF